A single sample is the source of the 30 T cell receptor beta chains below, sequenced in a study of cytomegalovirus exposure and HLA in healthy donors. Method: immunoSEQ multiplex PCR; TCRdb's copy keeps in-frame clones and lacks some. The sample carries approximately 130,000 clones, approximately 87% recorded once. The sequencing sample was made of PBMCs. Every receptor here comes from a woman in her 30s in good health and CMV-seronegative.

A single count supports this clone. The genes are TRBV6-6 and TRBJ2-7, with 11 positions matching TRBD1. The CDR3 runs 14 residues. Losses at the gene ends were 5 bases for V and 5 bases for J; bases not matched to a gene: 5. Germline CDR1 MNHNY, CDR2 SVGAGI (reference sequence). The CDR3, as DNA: TGTGCCAGCAGTCGGGGACAGGGGGTCCACGAGCAGTACTTC. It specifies CASSRGQGVHEQYF.

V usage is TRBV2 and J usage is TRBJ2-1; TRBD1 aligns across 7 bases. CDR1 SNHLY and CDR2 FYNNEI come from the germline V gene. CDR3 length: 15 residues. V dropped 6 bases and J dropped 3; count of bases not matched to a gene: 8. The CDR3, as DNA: TGTGCCAGCAGACTCGGGACAGTGAACTACAATGAGCAGTTCTTC. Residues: CASRLGTVNYNEQFF.

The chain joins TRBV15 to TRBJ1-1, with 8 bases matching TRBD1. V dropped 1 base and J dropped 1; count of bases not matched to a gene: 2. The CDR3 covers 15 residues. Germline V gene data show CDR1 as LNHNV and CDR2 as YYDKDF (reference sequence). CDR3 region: CATSRADRGNTEAFF. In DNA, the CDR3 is TGTGCCACCAGCAGAGCCGACAGGGGGAACACTGAAGCTTTCTTT.

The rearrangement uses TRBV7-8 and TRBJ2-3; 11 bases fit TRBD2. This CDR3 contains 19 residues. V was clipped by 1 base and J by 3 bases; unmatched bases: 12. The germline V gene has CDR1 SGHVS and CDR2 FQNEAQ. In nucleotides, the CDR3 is TGTGCCAGCAGCTTAGGACTAGCGGGGTCCCGAGGGTTAACAGATACGCAGTATTTT. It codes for CASSLGLAGSRGLTDTQYF.

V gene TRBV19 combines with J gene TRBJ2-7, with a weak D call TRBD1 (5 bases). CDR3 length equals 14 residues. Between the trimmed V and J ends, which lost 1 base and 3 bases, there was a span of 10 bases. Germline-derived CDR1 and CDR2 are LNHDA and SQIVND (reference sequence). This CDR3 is CASSIGQGGYEQYF. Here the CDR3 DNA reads TGTGCCAGTAGTATAGGTCAGGGTGGCTACGAGCAGTACTTC. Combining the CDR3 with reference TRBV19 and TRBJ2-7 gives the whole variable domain DGGITQSPKYLFRKEGQNVTLSCEQNLNHDAMYWYRQDPGQGLRLIYYSQIVNDFQKGDIAEGYSVSREKKESFPLTVTSAQKNPTAFYLCASSIGQGGYEQYFGPGTRLTVT.

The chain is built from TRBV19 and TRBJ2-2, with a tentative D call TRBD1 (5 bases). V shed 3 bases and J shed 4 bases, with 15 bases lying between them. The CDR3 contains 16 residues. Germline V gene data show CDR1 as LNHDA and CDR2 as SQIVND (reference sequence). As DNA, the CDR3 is TGTGCCAGTAGTATGGGGCAGGGTCTTTCCACCGGGGAGCTGTTTTTT. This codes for CASSMGQGLSTGELFF.

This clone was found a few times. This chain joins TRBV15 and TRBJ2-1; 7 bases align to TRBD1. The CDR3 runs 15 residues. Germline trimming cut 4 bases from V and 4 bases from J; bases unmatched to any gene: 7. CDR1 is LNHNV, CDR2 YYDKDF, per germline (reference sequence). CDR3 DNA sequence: TGTGCCACCAGCACCGCCCGGGACAGATACAATGAGCAGTTCTTC. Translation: CATSTARDRYNEQFF.

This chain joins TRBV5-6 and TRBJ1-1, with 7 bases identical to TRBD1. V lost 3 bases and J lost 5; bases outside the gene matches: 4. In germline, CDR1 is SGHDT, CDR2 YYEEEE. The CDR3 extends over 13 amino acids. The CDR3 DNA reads TGTGCCAGCAGCTCGACCAGGGGGACTGAAGCTTTCTTT. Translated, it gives CASSSTRGTEAFF.

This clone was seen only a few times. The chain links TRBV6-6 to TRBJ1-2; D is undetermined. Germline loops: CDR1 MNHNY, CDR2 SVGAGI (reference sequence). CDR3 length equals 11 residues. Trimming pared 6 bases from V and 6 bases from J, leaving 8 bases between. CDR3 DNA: TGTGCCAGCAGCCAGAGCGATGGCTACACCTTC. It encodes CASSQSDGYTF.

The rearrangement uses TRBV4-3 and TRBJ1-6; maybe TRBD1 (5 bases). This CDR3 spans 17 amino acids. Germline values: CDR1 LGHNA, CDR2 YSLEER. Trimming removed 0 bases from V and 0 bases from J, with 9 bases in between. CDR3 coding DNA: TGCGCCAGCAGCCAAGAAACAGGTAGCTCCTATAATTCACCCCTCCACTTT. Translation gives CASSQETGSSYNSPLHF.

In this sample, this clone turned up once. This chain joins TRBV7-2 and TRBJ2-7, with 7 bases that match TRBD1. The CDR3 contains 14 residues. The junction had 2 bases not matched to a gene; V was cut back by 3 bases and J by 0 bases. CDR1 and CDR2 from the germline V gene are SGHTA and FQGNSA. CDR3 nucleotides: TGTGCCAGCAGCTTGGGACAGAGCTCCTACGAGCAGTACTTC. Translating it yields CASSLGQSSYEQYF. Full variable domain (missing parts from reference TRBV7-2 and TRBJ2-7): GAGVSQSPSNKVTEKGKDVELRCDPISGHTALYWYRQSLGQGLEFLIYFQGNSAPDKSGLPSDRFSAERTGGSVSTLTIQRTQQEDSAVYLCASSLGQSSYEQYFGPGTRLTVT.

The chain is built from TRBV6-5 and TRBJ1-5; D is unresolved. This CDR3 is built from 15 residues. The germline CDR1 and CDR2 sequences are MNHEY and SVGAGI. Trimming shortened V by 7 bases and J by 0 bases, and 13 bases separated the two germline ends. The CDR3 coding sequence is TGTGCCAGCAAGATGAGGGAATATAGCAATCAGCCCCAGCATTTT. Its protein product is CASKMREYSNQPQHF.

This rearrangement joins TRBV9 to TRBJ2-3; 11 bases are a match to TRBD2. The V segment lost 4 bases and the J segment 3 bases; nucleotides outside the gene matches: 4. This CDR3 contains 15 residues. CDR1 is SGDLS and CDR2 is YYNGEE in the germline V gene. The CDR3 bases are TGTGCCAGCAGCCTCACTAGCGGGGGTACAGATACGCAGTATTTT. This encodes CASSLTSGGTDTQYF.

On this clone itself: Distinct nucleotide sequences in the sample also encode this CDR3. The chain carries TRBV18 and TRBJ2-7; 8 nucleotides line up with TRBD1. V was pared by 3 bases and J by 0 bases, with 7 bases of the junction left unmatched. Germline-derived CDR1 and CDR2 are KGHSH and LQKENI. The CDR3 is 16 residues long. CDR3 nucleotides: TGTGCCAGCTCACCGCCAGGGACAGGCCTCTCCTACGAGCAGTACTTC. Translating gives CASSPPGTGLSYEQYF.

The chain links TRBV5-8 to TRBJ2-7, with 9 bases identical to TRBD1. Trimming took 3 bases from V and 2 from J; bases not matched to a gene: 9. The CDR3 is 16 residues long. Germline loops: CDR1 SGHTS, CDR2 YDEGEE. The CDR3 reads CASSYLRGQGPYEQYF. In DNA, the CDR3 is TGTGCCAGCAGCTACCTACGGGGACAGGGCCCCTACGAGCAGTACTTC.

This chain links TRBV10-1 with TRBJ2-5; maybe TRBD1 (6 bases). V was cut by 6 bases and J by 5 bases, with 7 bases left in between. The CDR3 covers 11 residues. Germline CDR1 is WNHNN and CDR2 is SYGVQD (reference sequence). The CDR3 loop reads CASSQGETQYF. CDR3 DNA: TGCGCCAGCAGCCAGGGGGAGACCCAGTACTTC.

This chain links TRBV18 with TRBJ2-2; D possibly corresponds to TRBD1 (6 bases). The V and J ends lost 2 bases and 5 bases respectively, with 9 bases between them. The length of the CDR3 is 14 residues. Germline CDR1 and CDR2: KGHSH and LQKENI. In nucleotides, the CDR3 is TGTGCCAGCTCACCAACACAGGGAACCGGGGAGCTGTTTTTT. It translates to CASSPTQGTGELFF. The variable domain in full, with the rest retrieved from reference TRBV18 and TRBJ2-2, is NAGVMQNPRHLVRRRGQEARLRCSPMKGHSHVYWYRQLPEEGLKFMVYLQKENIIDESGMPKERFSAEFPKEGPSILRIQQVVRGDSAAYFCASSPTQGTGELFFGEGSRLTVL.

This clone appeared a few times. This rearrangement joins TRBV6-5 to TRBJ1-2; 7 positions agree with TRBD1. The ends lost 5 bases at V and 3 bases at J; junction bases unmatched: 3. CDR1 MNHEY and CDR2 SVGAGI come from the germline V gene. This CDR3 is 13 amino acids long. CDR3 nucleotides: TGTGCCAGCAGTAGACAGGGTTACTATGGCTACACCTTC. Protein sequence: CASSRQGYYGYTF.

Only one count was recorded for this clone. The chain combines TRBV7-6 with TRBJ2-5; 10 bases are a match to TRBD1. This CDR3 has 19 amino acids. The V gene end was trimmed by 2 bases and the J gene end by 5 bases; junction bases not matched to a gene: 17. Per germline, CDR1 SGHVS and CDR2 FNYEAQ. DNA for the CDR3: TGTGCCAGCAGCTTATTGTTCCCCGGAGACAGGGGGCCGGGGGAGACCCAGTACTTC. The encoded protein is CASSLLFPGDRGPGETQYF.

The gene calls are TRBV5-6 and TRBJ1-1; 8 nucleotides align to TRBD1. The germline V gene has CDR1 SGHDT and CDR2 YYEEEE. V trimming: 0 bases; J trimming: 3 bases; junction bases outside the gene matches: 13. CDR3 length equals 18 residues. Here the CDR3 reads CASSLDRTGSSLYTEAFF. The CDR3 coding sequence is TGTGCCAGCAGCTTGGACCGGACAGGGTCATCCCTTTACACTGAAGCTTTCTTT.

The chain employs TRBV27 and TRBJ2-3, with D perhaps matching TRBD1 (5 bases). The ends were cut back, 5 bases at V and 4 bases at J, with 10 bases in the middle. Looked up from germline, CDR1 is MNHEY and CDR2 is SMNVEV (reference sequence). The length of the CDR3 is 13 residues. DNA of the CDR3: TGTGCCAGCAGTCTTCAGGGTTCAGATACGCAGTATTTT. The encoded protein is CASSLQGSDTQYF.

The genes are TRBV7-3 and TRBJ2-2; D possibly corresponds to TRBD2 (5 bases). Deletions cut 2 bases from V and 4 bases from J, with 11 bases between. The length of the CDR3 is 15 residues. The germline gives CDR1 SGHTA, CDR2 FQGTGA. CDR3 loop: CASSLSGTPTGELFF. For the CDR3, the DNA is TGTGCCAGCAGCTTATCGGGAACCCCCACCGGGGAGCTGTTTTTT.

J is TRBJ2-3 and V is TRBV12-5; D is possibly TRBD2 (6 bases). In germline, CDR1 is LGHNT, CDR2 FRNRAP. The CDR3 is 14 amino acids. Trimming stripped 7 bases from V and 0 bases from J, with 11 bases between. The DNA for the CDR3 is TGTGCTAGTGACGGGGGAGTTAGCACAGATACGCAGTATTTT. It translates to CASDGGVSTDTQYF.

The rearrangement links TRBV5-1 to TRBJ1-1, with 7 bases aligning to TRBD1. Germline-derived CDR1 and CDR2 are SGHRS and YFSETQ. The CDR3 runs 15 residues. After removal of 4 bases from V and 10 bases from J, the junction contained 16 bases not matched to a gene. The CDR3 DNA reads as TGCGCCAGCAGCAGGGGGCAGGCCGAAGATTTCGGAGCTTTCTTT. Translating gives CASSRGQAEDFGAFF.

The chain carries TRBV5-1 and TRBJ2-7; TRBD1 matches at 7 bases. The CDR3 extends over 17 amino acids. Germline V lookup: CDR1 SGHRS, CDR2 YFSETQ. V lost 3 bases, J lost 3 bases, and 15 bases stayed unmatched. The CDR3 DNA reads TGCGCCAGCAGCTCTCACCTACCCGGGACAGAAATCTACGAGCAGTACTTC. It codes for CASSSHLPGTEIYEQYF.

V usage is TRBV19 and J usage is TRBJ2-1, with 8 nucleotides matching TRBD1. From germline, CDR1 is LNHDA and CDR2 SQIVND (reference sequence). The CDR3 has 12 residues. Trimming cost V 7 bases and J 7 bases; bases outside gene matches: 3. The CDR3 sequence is CASKTGGNEQFF. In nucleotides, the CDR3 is TGTGCCAGTAAAACAGGGGGGAATGAGCAGTTCTTC.

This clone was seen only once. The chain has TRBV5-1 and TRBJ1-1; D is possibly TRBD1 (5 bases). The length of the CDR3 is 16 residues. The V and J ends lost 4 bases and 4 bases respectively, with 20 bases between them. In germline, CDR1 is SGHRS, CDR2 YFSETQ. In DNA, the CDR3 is TGCGCCAGCAGCCAAACGCCCCAGGGTAGTGGCACTGAAGCTTTCTTT. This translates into CASSQTPQGSGTEAFF. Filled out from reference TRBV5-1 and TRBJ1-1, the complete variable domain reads KAGVTQTPRYLIKTRGQQVTLSCSPISGHRSVSWYQQTPGQGLQFLFEYFSETQRNKGNFPGRFSGRQFSNSRSEMNVSTLELGDSALYLCASSQTPQGSGTEAFFGQGTRLTVV.

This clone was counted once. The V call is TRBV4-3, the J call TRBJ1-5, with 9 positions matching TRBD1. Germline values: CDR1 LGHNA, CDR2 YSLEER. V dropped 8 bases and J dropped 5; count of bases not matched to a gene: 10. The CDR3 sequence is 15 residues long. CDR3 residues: CASPLGQGTDQPQHF. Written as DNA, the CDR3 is TGCGCCAGCCCCTTGGGACAGGGTACCGATCAGCCCCAGCATTTT.

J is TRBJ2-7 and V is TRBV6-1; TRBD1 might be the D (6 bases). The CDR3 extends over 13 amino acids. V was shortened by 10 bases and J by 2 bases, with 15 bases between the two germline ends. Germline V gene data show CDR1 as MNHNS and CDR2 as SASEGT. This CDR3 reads CATGTGNAYEQYF. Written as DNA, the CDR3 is TGTGCCACGGGCACAGGGAACGCCTACGAGCAGTACTTC.

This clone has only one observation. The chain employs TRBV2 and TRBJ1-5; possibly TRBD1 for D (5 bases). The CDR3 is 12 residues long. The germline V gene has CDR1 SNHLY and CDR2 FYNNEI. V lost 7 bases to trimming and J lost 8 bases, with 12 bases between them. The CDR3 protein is CASTEGVEPQHF. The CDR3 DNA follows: TGTGCCAGCACCGAAGGGGTTGAGCCCCAGCATTTT. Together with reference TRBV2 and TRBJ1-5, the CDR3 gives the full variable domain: EPEVTQTPSHQVTQMGQEVILRCVPISNHLYFYWYRQILGQKVEFLVSFYNNEISEKSEIFDDQFSVERPDGSNFTLKIRSTKLEDSAMYFCASTEGVEPQHFGDGTRLSIL.